A selection of T cell receptor beta chains follows, all from one sample in a study of blood T cell repertoires in COVID-19. The assay was immunoSEQ multiplex PCR, and TCRdb's table has in-frame clones only and misses some. In the table there are nearly 15,000 clones, around 77% of which are singletons. The source material was peripheral blood. The receptors originated from a human donor in a cohort sampled during active COVID-19. The CDR3 runs from the conserved cysteine through the conserved F or W. Fields, in order: V gene, clone size, J gene, D gene, CDR3 protein, CDR3 DNA. The D gene is left open where the match is weak. Clone size, where shown, is once, few, many, or a class for clones that have expanded.

>TRBV5-1|once|TRBJ2-7|NA
CASSGGTDYEQYF
TGCGCCAGCAGCGGGGGGACAGACTACGAGCAGTACTTC
>TRBV5-4|NA|TRBJ1-1|NA
CASSIDTGGGTEAFF
TGTGCCAGCAGCATCGACACAGGTGGAGGGACTGAAGCTTTCTTT
>TRBV10-3|NA|TRBJ2-1|NA
CAISGVRDNEQFF
TGTGCCATCAGTGGTGTCCGGGACAATGAGCAGTTCTTC
>TRBV24-1|NA|TRBJ2-5|NA
CATSDDYREQYF
TGTGCCACCAGTGACGACTACCGGGAGCAGTACTTC
>TRBV27|NA|TRBJ2-1|TRBD2
CASSLGLAGGPLSYNEQFF
TGTGCCAGCAGTTTAGGCCTAGCGGGAGGTCCTCTTTCCTACAATGAGCAGTTCTTC
>TRBV18|NA|TRBJ1-2|NA
CASSPGSEINYGYTF
TGTGCCAGCTCACCAGGGAGCGAAATTAACTATGGCTACACCTTC
>TRBV15|NA|TRBJ2-7|NA
CATSRDLIQGRENEQYF
TGTGCCACCAGCAGAGATCTCATCCAGGGGAGGGAAAACGAGCAGTACTTC
>TRBV2|NA|TRBJ1-2|NA
CASSESWGRGGYTF
TGTGCCAGCAGTGAAAGTTGGGGAAGGGGTGGCTACACCTTC
>TRBV18|NA|TRBJ2-7|TRBD2
CASSPASGTEQYF
TGTGCCAGCTCACCAGCTAGCGGGACCGAGCAGTACTTC
>TRBV27|NA|TRBJ2-7|TRBD1
CASSRRDRGNYEQYF
TGTGCCAGCAGTCGAAGGGACAGGGGAAACTACGAGCAGTACTTC
>TRBV6-1|once|TRBJ1-6|NA
CASSKARDSPLHF
TGTGCCAGCAGTAAAGCGCGTGATTCACCCCTCCACTTT
>TRBV27|NA|TRBJ2-3|NA
CASSSVTDTQYF
TGTGCCAGCAGTTCTGTCACAGATACGCAGTATTTT
>TRBV11-3|NA|TRBJ1-1|NA
CASSLESRGITEAFF
TGTGCCAGCAGCTTAGAGTCCAGGGGAATCACTGAAGCTTTCTTT
>TRBV12-3/TRBV12-4|NA|TRBJ2-3|NA
CASSLLSPDTQYF
TGTGCCAGCAGTTTATTATCTCCAGATACGCAGTATTTT
>TRBV3-1/TRBV3-2|NA|TRBJ1-1|NA
CASSQEPRGTEAFF
TGTGCCAGCAGCCAAGAACCCAGGGGCACTGAAGCTTTCTTT
>TRBV19|once|TRBJ2-5|TRBD2
CASSSRGSGSQETQYF
TGTGCCAGTAGTAGTCGTGGTAGCGGGTCCCAAGAGACCCAGTACTTC
>TRBV27|NA|TRBJ2-5|NA
CASSLSTPYRAVQYF
TGTGCCAGCAGTTTATCGACTCCTTACAGGGCAGTCCAGTACTTC
>TRBV3-1/TRBV3-2|NA|TRBJ1-2|NA
CASSLAGARYGYTF
TGTGCCAGCAGTCTAGCGGGAGCTCGGTATGGCTACACCTTC
>TRBV4-2|NA|TRBJ2-2|NA
CASSQEQATNTGELFF
TGTGCCAGCAGCCAAGAGCAGGCCACGAACACCGGGGAGCTGTTTTTT
>TRBV27|NA|TRBJ2-2|TRBD2
CASHRAGGANTGELFF
TGTGCCAGCCATCGAGCGGGAGGCGCGAACACCGGGGAGCTGTTTTTT
>TRBV28|NA|TRBJ2-3|NA
CASTSGTGEYF
TGTGCCAGCACGTCCGGGACTGGAGAGTATTTT
>TRBV3-1/TRBV3-2|few|TRBJ2-5|NA
CASSRRGSETQYF
TGTGCCAGCAGCCGACGGGGGTCAGAGACCCAGTACTTC
>TRBV18|once|TRBJ2-3|TRBD1
CASSPGQADTQYF
TGTGCCAGCTCCCCCGGACAGGCAGATACGCAGTATTTT
>TRBV7-9|NA|TRBJ2-3|NA
CASSRDTENTQYF
TGTGCCAGCAGCCGGGACACTGAAAATACGCAGTATTTT
>TRBV5-1|NA|TRBJ2-5|TRBD2
CASSLGTSIGAGETQYF
TGCGCCAGCAGCCTGGGGACTAGCATAGGGGCCGGAGAGACCCAGTACTTC
>TRBV6-5|NA|TRBJ2-1|TRBD1
CASSKQGDEQFF
TGTGCCAGCAGTAAACAGGGGGATGAGCAGTTCTTC
>TRBV28|few|TRBJ2-1|TRBD2
CASSPTSGAHNEQFF
TGTGCCAGCAGCCCGACTAGCGGGGCCCACAATGAGCAGTTCTTC
>TRBV28|NA|TRBJ1-2|NA
CASHRAGGYTF
TGTGCCAGTCACAGGGCCGGTGGCTACACCTTC
>TRBV5-4|NA|TRBJ1-2|TRBD1
CASSPEQGAYYGYTF
TGTGCCAGCAGCCCCGAACAGGGGGCTTACTATGGCTACACCTTC
>TRBV5-4|NA|TRBJ1-5|NA
CASSPSPGDQPQHF
TGTGCCAGCAGCCCCTCCCCCGGGGATCAGCCCCAGCATTTT
>TRBV2|NA|TRBJ1-3|NA
CASSVQVATIYF
TGTGCCAGCAGTGTCCAGGTCGCCACCATATATTTT
>TRBV10-3|NA|TRBJ2-3|TRBD2
CAIKREGRGTDTQYF
TGTGCCATAAAGCGGGAGGGCCGCGGCACAGATACGCAGTATTTT
>TRBV4-1|NA|TRBJ2-7|NA
CASSQEGYQNYEQYF
TGCGCCAGCAGCCAAGAGGGCTATCAGAACTACGAGCAGTACTTC
>TRBV3-1/TRBV3-2|NA|TRBJ2-1|TRBD2
CASSQDHSGRNEQFF
TGTGCCAGCAGCCAAGATCACAGCGGGAGGAATGAGCAGTTCTTC
>TRBV30|NA|TRBJ1-6|NA
CAWSSRGSDSPLHF
TGTGCCTGGAGTAGTCGGGGGTCTGATTCACCCCTCCACTTT
>TRBV28|NA|TRBJ2-7|NA
CASSAPGSIYEQYF
TGTGCCAGCAGTGCACCAGGATCAATTTACGAGCAGTACTTC
>TRBV6-5|few|TRBJ2-2|NA
CARGWSTGELFF
TGTGCCCGGGGATGGAGTACCGGGGAGCTGTTTTTT
>TRBV5-4|few|TRBJ1-6|TRBD1
CASSFDRGGSPLHF
TGTGCCAGCAGCTTCGACAGGGGTGGTTCACCCCTCCACTTT
>TRBV24-1|NA|TRBJ2-1|TRBD2
CATSDSGPRLADNEQFF
TGTGCCACCAGTGATTCGGGCCCGAGACTAGCGGACAATGAGCAGTTCTTC
>TRBV12-3/TRBV12-4|once|TRBJ1-1|NA
CASSYRDTEAFF
TGTGCCAGCAGCTACAGGGACACTGAAGCTTTCTTT
>TRBV29-1|NA|TRBJ1-1|NA
CSVEEGANTEAFF
TGCAGCGTTGAAGAAGGGGCCAACACTGAAGCTTTCTTT
>TRBV10-3|NA|TRBJ2-5|NA
CAISDTGSPLQETQYF
TGTGCCATCAGTGATACAGGGAGCCCCCTCCAAGAGACCCAGTACTTC
>TRBV29-1|NA|TRBJ2-1|TRBD1
CSSSRRDRGWNEQFF
TGCAGCTCCTCCCGACGGGACAGGGGTTGGAATGAGCAGTTCTTC
>TRBV5-4|NA|TRBJ2-3|TRBD2
CASSSGLAGGMGTQYF
TGTGCCAGCAGCTCCGGACTAGCGGGGGGAATGGGAACGCAGTATTTT
>TRBV2|NA|TRBJ1-2|NA
CASSPEQGDYGYTF
TGTGCCAGCAGTCCAGAACAGGGAGACTATGGCTACACCTTC